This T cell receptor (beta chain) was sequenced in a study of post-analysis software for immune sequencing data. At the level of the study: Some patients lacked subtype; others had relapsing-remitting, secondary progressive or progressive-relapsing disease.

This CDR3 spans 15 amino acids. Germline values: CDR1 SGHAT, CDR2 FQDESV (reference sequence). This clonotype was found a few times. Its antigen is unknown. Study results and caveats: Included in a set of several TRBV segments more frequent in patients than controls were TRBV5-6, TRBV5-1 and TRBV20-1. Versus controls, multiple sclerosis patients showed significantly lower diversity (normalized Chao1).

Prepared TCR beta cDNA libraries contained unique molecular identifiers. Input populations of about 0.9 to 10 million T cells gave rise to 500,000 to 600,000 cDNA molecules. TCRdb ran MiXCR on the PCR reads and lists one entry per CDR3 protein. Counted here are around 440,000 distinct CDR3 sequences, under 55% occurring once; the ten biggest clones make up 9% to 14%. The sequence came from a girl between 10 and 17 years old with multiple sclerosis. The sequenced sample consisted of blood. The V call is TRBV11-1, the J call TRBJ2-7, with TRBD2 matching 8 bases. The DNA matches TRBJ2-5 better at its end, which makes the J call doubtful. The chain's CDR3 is CASSVGLAEALTQYF. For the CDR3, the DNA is TGTGCCAGCAGCGTCGGACTAGCCGAAGCCCTGACCCAGTACTTC.